This entry lists 10 T cell receptor beta chains sequenced from one sample in a study of sequential checkpoint blockade in melanoma. The method was immunoSEQ multiplex PCR; TCRdb's version includes in-frame clones alone and lacks a portion of them. The repertoire has more than 7,500 clones, around 60% of them found once; the top ten carry around two fifths. Described treatment: randomized to nivolumab then ipilimumab (arm A) or the reverse (arm B). This specimen was CD8+ T cells sorted from blood (inferred from file names), taken from a patient given nivolumab and ipilimumab in sequence. These receptors originate from a human donor with melanoma.

The chain employs TRBV10-3 and TRBJ2-5; tentative D call: TRBD2 (6 bases). V was pared by 3 bases and J by 3 bases, with 14 bases between. Germline V CDR1 and CDR2: ENHRY, SYGVKD. There are 15 residues in the CDR3. CDR3 DNA: TGTGCCATCAGTGATCGCCTCGGAGGGAAAGAGACCCAGTACTTC. This translates into CAISDRLGGKETQYF.

The J gene is TRBJ2-3, the V gene TRBV28; 8 nucleotides agree with TRBD2. The CDR3 consists of 16 residues. V dropped 7 bases and J dropped 2; count of bases not matched to a gene: 11. Germline CDR1 reads MDHEN; CDR2 reads SYDVKM. The CDR3 sequence is CASTIRGGLATDTQYF. DNA of the CDR3: TGTGCCAGCACCATTCGGGGGGGCCTGGCCACAGATACGCAGTATTTT. Supplemented by reference TRBV28 and TRBJ2-3, the full variable domain reads DVKVTQSSRYLVKRTGEKVFLECVQDMDHENMFWYRQDPGLGLRLIYFSYDVKMKEKGDIPEGYSVSREKKERFSLILESASTNQTSMYLCASTIRGGLATDTQYFGPGTRLTVL.

The V gene is TRBV4-3, the J gene TRBJ1-1; D is unresolved. This CDR3 comprises 14 residues. Trimming removed 0 bases at V and 0 bases at J, with 5 bases between. Germline CDR1 and CDR2: LGHNA and YSLEER. CDR3 sequence (DNA): TGCGCCAGCAGCCAAGAGAGGGTGAACACTGAAGCTTTCTTT. Its translation: CASSQERVNTEAFF.

The chain combines TRBV5-1 with TRBJ1-2; 12 bases are a match to TRBD1. The ends lost 2 bases at V and 6 bases at J; junction bases unmatched: 5. The CDR3 extends over 15 amino acids. CDR1 and CDR2 from the germline V gene are SGHRS and YFSETQ. CDR3 bases: TGCGCCAGCAGCTTTACCGGGACAGGGGGCCATGGCTACACCTTC. It encodes CASSFTGTGGHGYTF.

The chain is built from TRBV5-5 and TRBJ2-7; possibly TRBD1 for D (5 bases). From germline, CDR1 is SGHKS and CDR2 YYEKEE (reference sequence). V was pared by 4 bases and J by 5 bases, with 16 bases between. CDR3 length: 14 amino acids. This CDR3 is CASSPRAGNNEQYF. CDR3 DNA: TGTGCCAGCAGCCCCCGGGCAGGGAACAACGAGCAGTACTTC.

This clone qualifies as medium-sized. The gene calls are TRBV19 and TRBJ2-1; 10 nucleotides line up with TRBD2. CDR1 and CDR2 from the germline V gene are LNHDA and SQIVND (reference sequence). The CDR3 extends over 16 amino acids. With V trimmed by 3 bases and J by 1 base, 3 bases remained unmatched. The CDR3: CASSMLAGESYNEQFF. For the CDR3, the DNA is TGTGCCAGTAGTATGCTAGCGGGGGAATCCTACAATGAGCAGTTCTTC.

The gene calls are TRBV13 and TRBJ2-1, with TRBD2 identical over 8 bases. Germline-derived CDR1 and CDR2 are PRHDT and FYEKMQ (reference sequence). V lost 4 bases, J lost 2 bases, and 7 bases stayed unmatched. The CDR3 totals 16 residues. CDR3 DNA sequence: TGTGCCAGCAGCTGGCGAGCGGGGGTAACCTACAATGAGCAGTTCTTC. It is translated as CASSWRAGVTYNEQFF.

The V gene is TRBV5-1, the J gene TRBJ2-1; 10 bases align to TRBD2. Losses at the gene ends were 6 bases for V and 9 bases for J; bases not matched to a gene: 9. Germline CDR1 is SGHRS and CDR2 is YFSETQ. The CDR3 contains 14 residues. The chain's CDR3 is CASTPSGLAIEQFF. The CDR3 DNA is TGCGCCAGCACCCCCTCGGGACTAGCGATTGAGCAGTTCTTC.

The chain combines TRBV5-6 with TRBJ1-3, with D perhaps TRBD1 (6 bases). The CDR3 length is 15 residues. Germline V gene data show CDR1 as SGHDT and CDR2 as YYEEEE. V was clipped by 2 bases and J by 0 bases, with 9 bases between them. The CDR3 loop is CASSFGQSSGNTIYF. The CDR3 DNA reads as TGTGCCAGCAGCTTTGGACAGAGCTCTGGAAACACCATATATTTT.

V and J are TRBV4-2 and TRBJ1-4, with D maybe TRBD1 (5 bases). This CDR3 contains 12 residues. With 3 bases removed from V and 10 bases from J, the gap between germline ends came to 9 bases. Germline V lookup: CDR1 LGHNA, CDR2 YNFKEQ. The CDR3 nucleotides are TGTGCCAGCAGCCAGGAGGGGACAAAACTGTTTTTT. Amino acid sequence: CASSQEGTKLFF.